Listed below are T cell receptor beta chains from one sample, sequenced in a study of T cells in Graves' hyperthyroidism and ophthalmopathy. One entry per CDR3 protein, called by TCRdb with MiXCR from the multiplex PCR reads. The sample holds about 840,000 distinct CDR3 sequences, roughly 40% seen once. The material sequenced was blood. Source of these receptors: a young man with Graves' hyperthyroidism. Each CDR3 is given with its conserved first and last residue. D genes are given only for firm matches. Clone size is stated in some rows and not others, as once, few, many or a class when expanded.

few TRBJ2-6 . TRBV6-5 TGTGCCAGCAGCGCTGGCCCAGGATTGTTCCAATCTGGGGCCAACGTCCTGACTTTC CASSAGPGLFQSGANVLTF
. TRBJ1-4 TRBD1 TRBV4-3 TGCGCCAGCAGCCATAGACAGGGTGAACTGTTTTTT CASSHRQGELFF
. TRBJ1-4 TRBD1 TRBV12-3/TRBV12-4 TGTGCCAGCACCACATCGAAGGGACAGGGGACACCATCTGGAAAACTGTTTTTT CASTTSKGQGTPSGKLFF
. TRBJ2-5 . TRBV14 TGTGCCAGCAGCCAAAACCCTCAAGAGACCCAGTACTTC CASSQNPQETQYF
. TRBJ2-2 . TRBV12-3/TRBV12-4 TGTGCCAGCGGAAAGGGGTGGGGGGTTAATCCCGGGGAGCTGTTTTTT CASGKGWGVNPGELFF
many TRBJ1-1 . TRBV2 TGTGCCAGCGTAGGGGGTGAAGCTTTCTTT CASVGGEAFF
. TRBJ2-5 . TRBV14 TGTGCCAGCAGCCGGCAGGGCCTCGCTTTGGAGACCCAGTACTTC CASSRQGLALETQYF
few TRBJ1-4 TRBD1 TRBV4-2 TGTGCCAGCAGCCAGAGGGGACAGGGGCGTGTGGTGTTTTTT CASSQRGQGRVVFF
once TRBJ2-6 . TRBV5-1 TGCGCCAGCAGCGTCCGGGACAAGGTCCTGACTTTC CASSVRDKVLTF
. TRBJ1-3 . TRBV4-1 TGCGCCAGCAGCCAAGGAGTCGGGACGGGAAACACCATATATTTT CASSQGVGTGNTIYF
. TRBJ1-2 . TRBV10-3 TGTGCCATCAGTGAGTCGACTCAATGGGGGGAGGATGGCTACACCTTC CAISESTQWGEDGYTF
. TRBJ1-6 TRBD1 TRBV12-3/TRBV12-4 TGTGCCAGCACCCACGGCGGCAGGGGGATTTCACCCCTCCACTTT CASTHGGRGISPLHF
few TRBJ1-4 . TRBV20-1 TGCAGTGCTAGTACCGGTACAACTATAGAAAAACTGTTTTTT CSASTGTTIEKLFF
. TRBJ1-4 . TRBV10-3 TGTGCCGTCAGTGAGTCTAATGGACAGCACCAAAAACTGTCTTTT CAVSESNGQHQKLSF
. TRBJ2-3 . TRBV19 TGTGCCAGTACCAGGGGAGGGGGGGCTAATACGCAGTATTTT CASTRGGGANTQYF
. TRBJ1-5 . TRBV10-3 TGTGCCATCAGTGAGCTTCCCAATCAGCCCCAGCATTTT CAISELPNQPQHF
few TRBJ1-6 . TRBV4-2 TGTGCCAGCAGCCAAGATCTTAGGAATTCACCCCTCCACTTT CASSQDLRNSPLHF
. TRBJ1-5 . TRBV7-2 TGCGCCAGCAGCCCCGGCGGGCTTGGTCAGCCCCAGCATTTT CASSPGGLGQPQHF
once TRBJ2-7 TRBD1 TRBV20-1 TGCAGTGCTCCCGTTGGGACAGGGGTCTACGAGCAGTACTTC CSAPVGTGVYEQYF
. TRBJ2-7 TRBD2 TRBV20-1 TGCAGTTCACAACCCGGGACTACCTACGAGCAGTACTTC CSSQPGTTYEQYF
. TRBJ1-1 TRBD1 TRBV7-9 TGTGCCAGCAGCCCAGACAGGGGAGAAGCTTTCTTT CASSPDRGEAFF
. TRBJ1-5 . TRBV7-8 TGTGCCAGCAGCTTAGTCCCCGGTGGCAATCAGCCCCAGCATTTT CASSLVPGGNQPQHF
. TRBJ2-7 TRBD2 TRBV11-2 TGTGCCAGCAGCTCTAGCGGGGGTCTCGGGGAGCAGTACTTC CASSSSGGLGEQYF
many TRBJ1-6 . TRBV6-5 TGTGCCAGCAGTTTGCCGGACATGTCACCCCTCCACTTT CASSLPDMSPLHF
many TRBJ1-1 . TRBV20-1 TGCAGTGCTAGTATCGCGCAGGAACGCTTGAACACTGAAGCTTTCTTT CSASIAQERLNTEAFF
. TRBJ1-5 . TRBV20-1 TGCAGTGAATCGGGGGGCAATCAGCCCCAGCATTTT CSESGGNQPQHF
. TRBJ1-4 TRBD1 TRBV2 TGTGCCAGCACGCGGACAGGGCGAGGGAATGAAAAACTGTTTTTT CASTRTGRGNEKLFF
few TRBJ1-5 . TRBV2 TGTGCCAGCAGCCCGGATAGGGGTCCTAATCAGCCCCAGCATTTT CASSPDRGPNQPQHF
. TRBJ2-2 TRBD1 TRBV15 TGTGCCACCAGCAGAGAGGCGACAGGGGATATCGGGGAGCTGTTTTTT CATSREATGDIGELFF
few TRBJ1-5 TRBD1 TRBV20-1 TGCAGTGCTAGAGTACCCCGGACAGGGCAGGGTCAGCCCCAGCATTTT CSARVPRTGQGQPQHF
few TRBJ1-1 TRBD1 TRBV9 TGTGCCAGCAGCTTCGGACAGGCCGGCCCTGAAGCTTTCTTT CASSFGQAGPEAFF
few TRBJ2-6 . TRBV12-3/TRBV12-4 TGTGCCAGCAGTCCGATACACTCCTCTGGGGCCAACGTCCTGACTTTC CASSPIHSSGANVLTF
once TRBJ2-6 . TRBV20-1 TGCAGTGCTAGAGATAGGACTGCCGGGGCCAACGTCCTGACTTTC CSARDRTAGANVLTF
. TRBJ1-5 TRBD1 TRBV12-3/TRBV12-4 TGTGCCAGCAGTGACAGGGAATGGAATCAGCCCCAGCATTTT CASSDREWNQPQHF
many TRBJ1-1 . TRBV29-1 TGCAGCGTTTACCTCCGGGACCCCGGGATTGTGGCTGAAGCTTTCTTT CSVYLRDPGIVAEAFF
. TRBJ1-4 . TRBV5-1 TGCGCCAGCAGCTTGGAGCAGACCGAAAAACTGTTTTTT CASSLEQTEKLFF
. TRBJ1-6 . TRBV7-9 TGTGCCAGCAGCTTGGGCAGGGGCATCATCTCACCCCTCCACTTT CASSLGRGIISPLHF
few TRBJ2-5 . TRBV19 TGTGCCAGTAGTATAGGACTACAGAAAGAGACCCAGTACTTC CASSIGLQKETQYF
. TRBJ2-7 . TRBV10-3 TGTGCCATCAGTGAGGCTGACGAGCAGTACTTC CAISEADEQYF
. TRBJ1-2 . TRBV7-8 TGTGCCAGCAGCTTAGCGGCGAGGGACATTCGAGGCTACACCTTC CASSLAARDIRGYTF
many TRBJ2-6 . TRBV20-1 TGCAGTGTTCCTGGACAGTACGGTACCAACGTCCTGACTTTC CSVPGQYGTNVLTF
. TRBJ1-2 . TRBV6-5 TGTGCCAGCAGTGAAATAGGCTCCGGCTATGGCTACACCTTC CASSEIGSGYGYTF
. TRBJ2-1 . TRBV15 TGTGCCACCAGCAGAGACGGGATGGAGCAGTTCTTC CATSRDGMEQFF
. TRBJ1-2 . TRBV29-1 TGCAGCGCTGTGGGACAAAGATATGGCTACACCTTC CSAVGQRYGYTF
many TRBJ1-5 TRBD1 TRBV2 TGTGCCAGCAGTCAGACAGGGGCAAGCAATCAGCCCCAGCATTTT CASSQTGASNQPQHF
. TRBJ2-2 TRBD2 TRBV29-1 TGCAGTGCCCCGGGACTAGCGAACACCGGGGAGCTGTTTTTT CSAPGLANTGELFF
. TRBJ1-6 . TRBV20-1 TGCAGTGCTAGGGGAGGGTCGGGGAATTCACCCCTCTACTTT CSARGGSGNSPLYF
. TRBJ2-7 . TRBV5-4 TGCGCCAGCAGCCAAGATCGGGCAGGGGTTTCCTACGAGCAGTACTTC CASSQDRAGVSYEQYF
. TRBJ2-5 . TRBV7-9 TGTGCCAGCAGCCAACAGGGTGATACCCAGTACTTC CASSQQGDTQYF